These T cell receptor beta chains were read from a single sample in a study of blood T cell repertoires in COVID-19. Generated by immunoSEQ multiplex PCR, the TCRdb table keeps only in-frame clones and is missing some. Here the sample spans 250,000 to 350,000 clones, around 85% being singletons. The material sequenced was PBMCs or T cells enriched from blood (not recorded which). The receptors were gathered from a woman in her forties or fifties who had recovered from COVID-19. Both conserved end residues are part of each CDR3. A D gene is named only where the DNA matches it firmly. Expanded clones get a size class; other rows say once, few or many, or leave the size out.

TRBJ1-4	TRBD1	TRBV27	few	CASSLNRGTNEKLFF	TGTGCCAGCAGTCTCAACAGGGGGACTAATGAAAAACTGTTTTTT
TRBJ2-5	.	TRBV30	.	CAWSVPFDTQETQYF	TGTGCCTGGAGTGTCCCCTTTGACACCCAAGAGACCCAGTACTTC
TRBJ1-3	.	TRBV6-5	.	CASRRGGNTIYF	TGTGCCAGCAGGCGGGGGGGGAACACCATATATTTT
TRBJ2-7	TRBD2	TRBV19	.	CASSSTGLAGVPEQYF	TGTGCCAGTAGTTCAACGGGACTAGCGGGAGTACCTGAGCAGTACTTC
TRBJ2-1	TRBD1	TRBV4-1	.	CASSQGTGGGNEQFF	TGCGCCAGCAGCCAAGGGACAGGGGGGGGCAATGAGCAGTTCTTC
TRBJ1-1	.	TRBV12-3/TRBV12-4	.	CASSLYRETEAFF	TGTGCCAGCAGTTTGTACAGGGAAACTGAAGCTTTCTTT
TRBJ2-1	.	TRBV19	.	CASSIDQGSEQFF	TGTGCCAGTAGTATAGATCAGGGGAGTGAGCAGTTCTTC
TRBJ1-5	TRBD1	TRBV3-1/TRBV3-2	.	CASSPTGTGGNQPQHF	TGTGCCAGCAGCCCAACCGGGACAGGGGGCAATCAGCCCCAGCATTTT
TRBJ1-1	.	TRBV18	.	CASSLPTGQNTEAFF	TGTGCCAGCTCACTGCCGACAGGTCAAAACACTGAAGCTTTCTTT
TRBJ2-2	.	TRBV5-6	.	CASSLATGYTGELFF	TGTGCCAGCAGCTTGGCCACAGGATACACCGGGGAGCTGTTTTTT
TRBJ2-7	TRBD2	TRBV4-1	.	CASSQEPGLAAYEQYF	TGCGCCAGCAGCCAAGAACCGGGACTAGCGGCCTACGAGCAGTACTTC
TRBJ1-5	TRBD1	TRBV25-1	.	CASSESGGYQPQHF	TGTGCCAGCAGTGAGTCAGGGGGCTATCAGCCCCAGCATTTT
TRBJ1-2	TRBD1	TRBV5-4	.	CASSLEDRNYGYTF	TGTGCCAGCAGCTTAGAGGACAGGAACTATGGCTACACCTTC
TRBJ1-6	TRBD1	TRBV11-2	.	CASSPPGQRDSPLHF	TGTGCCAGCAGCCCGCCGGGACAGCGGGATTCACCCCTCCACTTT
TRBJ2-1	TRBD1	TRBV11-2	.	CASTPGQGVLNEQFF	TGTGCCAGCACCCCGGGACAGGGGGTTCTCAATGAGCAGTTCTTC
TRBJ1-5	.	TRBV15	.	CATRRGRESNQPQHF	TGTGCCACCAGAAGGGGCAGAGAAAGCAATCAGCCCCAGCATTTT
TRBJ2-3	.	TRBV6-4	.	CASSDEGGRTDTQYF	TGTGCCAGCAGTGACGAGGGAGGCAGAACAGATACGCAGTATTTT
TRBJ1-2	.	TRBV7-9	.	CASSLQGLDGYTF	TGTGCCAGCAGCTTACAGGGCCTAGACGGCTACACCTTC
TRBJ1-1	.	TRBV7-2	.	CASSLVQGSTEAFF	TGTGCCAGCAGCTTAGTGCAGGGATCCACTGAAGCTTTCTTT
TRBJ2-3	.	TRBV11-2	.	CASSRRSTDTQYF	TGTGCCAGCAGCCGCAGGAGCACAGATACGCAGTATTTT
TRBJ2-6	.	TRBV5-1	once	CASSSLGANVLTF	TGCGCCAGCAGCTCCCTGGGGGCCAACGTCCTGACTTTC
TRBJ1-1	.	TRBV5-6	.	CASSLGGYGLNTEAFF	TGTGCCAGCAGCTTAGGAGGTTATGGGTTGAACACTGAAGCTTTCTTT
TRBJ1-2	TRBD1	TRBV7-2	.	CASSIATGWRGFF	TGTGCCAGCAGCATAGCGACAGGGTGGAGAGGCTTCTTC
TRBJ2-5	TRBD2	TRBV5-1	few	CASSPLGGEETQYF	TGCGCCAGCAGCCCCCTCGGGGGGGAAGAGACCCAGTACTTC
TRBJ1-2	.	TRBV11-2	.	CASSLNRADYGYTF	TGTGCCAGCAGCTTAAACAGGGCAGACTATGGCTACACCTTC
TRBJ2-1	.	TRBV19	.	CASLSPPYNEQFF	TGTGCCAGTCTCAGTCCACCCTACAATGAGCAGTTCTTC
TRBJ1-6	.	TRBV5-4	.	CASSLPGRNSPLHF	TGTGCCAGCAGCTTGCCGGGGAGAAATTCACCCCTCCACTTT
TRBJ2-5	.	TRBV13	.	CASSTGPGDTQYF	TGTGCCAGCAGCACCGGACCCGGGGATACCCAGTACTTC
TRBJ1-3	TRBD1	TRBV7-2	.	CASSPHRGGLSGNTIYF	TGTGCCAGCAGCCCGCACAGGGGTGGCCTCTCTGGAAACACCATATATTTT
TRBJ2-3	TRBD2	TRBV5-1	.	CASSLSSGGAADTQYF	TGCGCCAGCAGCCTTTCTAGCGGGGGGGCGGCAGATACGCAGTATTTT
TRBJ2-1	.	TRBV4-3	.	CASSQSSFNEQFF	TGCGCCAGCAGCCAATCGAGCTTTAACGAGCAGTTCTTC
TRBJ2-7	.	TRBV18	.	CASSPRTASSYEQYF	TGTGCCAGCTCACCCAGGACAGCTAGCTCCTACGAGCAGTACTTC
TRBJ1-1	.	TRBV7-2	.	CASSLQGSTEAFF	TGTGCCAGCAGCTTACAGGGGTCCACTGAAGCTTTCTTT
TRBJ1-2	TRBD1	TRBV15	.	CATSRGLGQHSNYGYTF	TGTGCCACCAGCAGGGGTTTGGGACAGCATTCGAACTATGGCTACACCTTC
TRBJ2-6	TRBD1	TRBV18	.	CASSPVPGQGGGANVLTF	TGTGCCAGCTCACCAGTCCCGGGACAGGGTGGTGGGGCCAACGTCCTGACTTTC
TRBJ2-3	.	TRBV29-1	.	CSVESGGRDTQYF	TGCAGCGTTGAATCTGGGGGCAGAGATACGCAGTATTTT
TRBJ2-1	TRBD2	TRBV19	.	CASSPVTSGGANEQFF	TGTGCCAGTAGCCCAGTGACTAGCGGGGGGGCCAATGAGCAGTTCTTC
TRBJ2-7	.	TRBV3-1/TRBV3-2	.	CASSPTSGGPYEQYF	TGTGCCAGCAGCCCTACCTCCGGGGGGCCCTACGAGCAGTACTTC
TRBJ2-5	.	TRBV9	.	CASSSRLVQETQYF	TGTGCCAGCAGCTCCCGACTAGTCCAAGAGACCCAGTACTTC
TRBJ2-4	TRBD1	TRBV27	.	CASRRTGRNIQYF	TGTGCCAGCAGGCGGACAGGGAGAAACATTCAGTACTTC
TRBJ1-1	.	TRBV19	.	CASNPTEDTEAFF	TGTGCCAGTAACCCGACAGAGGATACTGAAGCTTTCTTT
TRBJ1-5	TRBD1	TRBV28	.	CASSPYGQGGLSQPQHF	TGTGCCAGCAGTCCTTACGGACAGGGGGGACTTAGCCAGCCCCAGCATTTT
TRBJ2-7	.	TRBV25-1	.	CASTSDPSYEQYF	TGTGCCAGCACCAGCGACCCCTCCTACGAGCAGTACTTC
TRBJ2-7	TRBD1	TRBV18	.	CASSPDRGKTYEQYF	TGTGCCAGCTCACCAGACAGGGGGAAGACCTACGAGCAGTACTTC
TRBJ1-1	.	TRBV5-1	once	CASSLEGGARVTEAFF	TGCGCCAGCAGCTTGGAAGGGGGGGCCAGGGTCACTGAAGCTTTCTTT
TRBJ2-7	.	TRBV5-1	.	CASSLNAGSSYEQYF	TGCGCCAGCAGCTTGAATGCAGGATCCTCCTACGAGCAGTACTTC
TRBJ2-1	TRBD2	TRBV10-3	.	CAIRGGLAGGGSNEQFF	TGTGCCATCAGAGGGGGACTAGCGGGGGGCGGCTCCAATGAGCAGTTCTTC
TRBJ2-3	.	TRBV24-1	.	CATSDSSDTQYF	TGTGCCACCAGTGACTCTTCGGATACGCAGTATTTT
TRBJ1-1	TRBD1	TRBV6-5	.	CASTPGQGVTEAFF	TGTGCCAGCACTCCGGGACAGGGTGTCACTGAAGCTTTCTTT
TRBJ2-7	TRBD2	TRBV27	.	CASSFSGRPLYEQYF	TGTGCCAGCAGTTTCAGCGGGAGGCCCCTCTACGAGCAGTACTTC
TRBJ1-4	.	TRBV6-5	.	CASSPRHPEGEKLFF	TGTGCCAGCAGTCCACGACATCCCGAAGGTGAAAAACTGTTTTTT
TRBJ2-2	TRBD2	TRBV5-1	few	CASSGGLAGYVGELFF	TGCGCCAGCAGCGGAGGACTAGCGGGTTACGTCGGGGAGCTGTTTTTT
TRBJ1-2	.	TRBV3-1/TRBV3-2	.	CASSPLLRGGYGYTF	TGTGCCAGCAGCCCCCTGCTCCGGGGTGGCTATGGCTACACCTTC
TRBJ1-4	.	TRBV11-2	few	CASSLAGQGSEKLFF	TGTGCCAGCAGCTTAGCTGGGCAGGGGTCTGAAAAACTGTTTTTT
TRBJ2-7	TRBD2	TRBV30	.	CAWSAGLAGVEQYF	TGTGCCTGGAGTGCCGGACTAGCGGGGGTCGAGCAGTACTTC
TRBJ2-7	TRBD1	TRBV2	.	CASSSGTGVYEQYF	TGTGCCAGCAGCTCCGGGACAGGGGTCTACGAGCAGTACTTC
TRBJ2-2	.	TRBV7-9	few	CASGAATGELFF	TGTGCCAGCGGGGCAGCCACCGGGGAGCTGTTTTTT
TRBJ1-6	.	TRBV3-1/TRBV3-2	few	CASRDSSYNSPLHF	TGTGCCAGCAGAGACAGCTCCTATAATTCACCCCTCCACTTT
TRBJ2-3	TRBD1	TRBV19	.	CASSQTGADTQYF	TGTGCCAGTAGTCAGACAGGGGCAGATACGCAGTATTTT
TRBJ2-3	.	TRBV2	.	CASTPWEGADTQYF	TGTGCCAGCACTCCCTGGGAAGGGGCAGATACGCAGTATTTT